The entry below describes one TCR beta chain. What this receptor recognizes is not known. The sample holds no much larger clone one base away, and base qualities are not on file. Including the terminal cysteine and phenylalanine, the CDR3 comprises 13 residues. The kept DNA is CDR3 alone, 39 bases in frame from the first base. Looking up the germline V gene yields CDR1 ENHRY and CDR2 SYGVKD. Trimming accounts for 10 bases at V and 2 bases at J, while the number of junction bases matched to no gene is 6. The data belong to a study of control samples from healthy donors and cancer patients (dated by TCRdb to 2019 to 2021). The library was built by means of the immunoSEQ multiplex PCR assay. Not all clones reach the TCRdb copy of this immuneACCESS table, which keeps in-frame sequences only. Checked studies attribute under half of the gap to unresolved V genes and leave the rest unexplained. The sample table shows about 79,000 clones, and over 85% are seen once. In total, the top ten clones hold roughly 1.3% of the sample.

The chain couples TRBV10-3 to TRBJ2-5, and 8 junctional nucleotides match TRBD2. The source is a woman aged 40 to 50 with lung cancer. Sequencing was performed on PBMCs. The DNA is as follows: TGTGCCACCAAGACTAGCGCTCAAGAGACCCAGTACTTC. The encoded protein is CATKTSAQETQYF.